Each of the 29 T cell receptor beta chains below was sequenced from the same sample in a study of control samples from healthy donors and cancer patients. Generated by immunoSEQ multiplex PCR, the TCRdb table keeps only in-frame clones and is missing some. Among tens of thousands of clones listed, 80% to 95% were seen once. Material for sequencing was PBMCs. Receptors were obtained from a man aged 40-50 years with colorectal cancer.

The chain carries TRBV9 and TRBJ1-1, with 11 bases matching TRBD1. V gave up 0 bases and J gave up 0 bases; unmatched junction bases: 10. In germline, CDR1 is SGDLS, CDR2 YYNGEE. This CDR3 is 19 amino acids long. The CDR3 sequence: CASSVVGGTGGSMNTEAFF. CDR3 bases: TGTGCCAGCAGCGTAGTAGGGGGGACAGGGGGTTCCATGAACACTGAAGCTTTCTTT.

This chain uses TRBV20-1 with TRBJ2-3; D possibly matches TRBD1 or TRBD2 (5 bases each). Looked up from germline, CDR1 is DFQATT and CDR2 is SNEGSKA (reference sequence). V was cut by 3 bases and J by 5 bases, with 6 bases left in between. The CDR3 totals 11 residues. This CDR3 is CSASGGDTQYF. The CDR3 DNA sequence: TGCAGTGCTAGTGGGGGAGATACGCAGTATTTT.

This clone was observed once. The chain couples TRBV7-3 to TRBJ2-2, with 15 bases identical to TRBD2. The trim removed 4 bases at V and 6 bases at J, leaving 3 bases unmatched. CDR1 and CDR2 (germline): SGHTA, FQGTGA. The length of the CDR3 is 16 residues. CDR3 amino acids: CASSYGLAGGPGELFF. The DNA for the CDR3 is TGTGCCAGCAGCTATGGACTAGCGGGGGGGCCCGGGGAGCTGTTTTTT. Full variable domain (outside the CDR3, taken from reference TRBV7-3 and TRBJ2-2): GAGVSQTPSNKVTEKGKYVELRCDPISGHTALYWYRQSLGQGPEFLIYFQGTGAADDSGLPNDRFFAVRPEGSVSTLKIQRTERGDSAVYLCASSYGLAGGPGELFFGEGSRLTVL.

The rearrangement links TRBV3-1 (or the pseudogene TRBV3-2) to TRBJ2-5, with TRBD2 identical over 8 bases. Trimming at V came to 4 bases and at J to 2 bases, leaving 6 bases not matched to a gene. The germline V gene encodes CDR1 LGHDT and CDR2 YNNKEL (reference sequence). CDR3 length: 15 amino acids. CDR3 in amino acids: CASSPLTSVQETQYF. Written as DNA, the CDR3 is TGTGCCAGCAGCCCCTTGACTAGCGTTCAAGAGACCCAGTACTTC.

The chain recombines TRBV19 with TRBJ1-5; possibly TRBD1 for D (6 bases). This CDR3 contains 15 residues. Germline-derived CDR1 and CDR2 are LNHDA and SQIVND (reference sequence). Trimming shortened V by 0 bases and J by 15 bases, and 21 bases separated the two germline ends. The CDR3 coding sequence is TGTGCCAGTAGTATAGATTATAGTTGGCAGGGGCTGCCGCATTTT. Its translation is CASSIDYSWQGLPHF.

The V call is TRBV6-6, the J call TRBJ1-1, with D unclear. The CDR3 length is 11 residues. V was clipped by 6 bases and J by 3 bases, with 5 bases between them. Germline V gene sequence: CDR1 MNHNY, CDR2 SVGAGI (reference sequence). The CDR3 loop reads CASSPYTEAFF. The CDR3 DNA reads as TGTGCCAGCAGCCCTTACACTGAAGCTTTCTTT.

This clone was counted only a few times. V usage is TRBV2 and J usage is TRBJ2-3, with D perhaps matching TRBD2 (5 bases). Germline V gene sequence: CDR1 SNHLY, CDR2 FYNNEI. This CDR3 comprises 13 residues. Trimming took off 4 bases at V and 2 bases at J, with 7 bases between the two ends. The CDR3 DNA follows: TGTGCCAGCAGTGGGGAGATCACAGATACGCAGTATTTT. Translated, it gives CASSGEITDTQYF.

The V call is TRBV6-1, the J call TRBJ1-5; TRBD1 matches 9 bases. Germline V CDR1 and CDR2: MNHNS, SASEGT. The CDR3 spans 17 residues. The trim removed 0 bases at V and 11 bases at J, leaving 14 bases unmatched. The CDR3: CASSEAGFGQGLRSQHF. For the CDR3, the DNA is TGTGCCAGCAGTGAAGCGGGGTTCGGACAGGGGTTGAGGTCCCAGCATTTT.

The V call is TRBV24-1, the J call TRBJ2-1; 9 bases match TRBD2. CDR3 length: 14 amino acids. The germline CDR1 and CDR2 sequences are KGHDR and SFDVKD. With 6 bases clipped from V and 4 bases from J, the junction kept 3 bases outside the gene matches. CDR3 bases: TGTGCCACCAGTCAAGCGGGGGGTTACAATGAGCAGTTCTTC. This gives the protein CATSQAGGYNEQFF.

The rearrangement uses TRBV7-2 and TRBJ1-1, with TRBD1 as a possible D gene (6 bases). In germline, CDR1 is SGHTA, CDR2 FQGNSA. V lost 5 bases and J 4 bases, leaving 14 bases between the germline ends. This CDR3 has 14 residues. CDR3 amino acids: CASSQGTWGTEAFF. The CDR3 nucleotides are TGTGCCAGCAGCCAGGGGACCTGGGGCACTGAAGCTTTCTTT.

The chain employs TRBV29-1 and TRBJ1-1; D might be TRBD1 (5 bases). V dropped 7 bases and J dropped 5 bases, with 14 bases sitting between them. The CDR3 length is 12 residues. Looked up from germline, CDR1 is SQVTM and CDR2 is ANQGSEA. CDR3 residues: CSAREGSTEAFF. Written as DNA, the CDR3 is TGCAGCGCCAGGGAGGGTTCTACTGAAGCTTTCTTT.

The genes are TRBV27 and TRBJ1-2; 7 bases map to TRBD1. The ends lost 3 bases at V and 6 bases at J; junction bases unmatched: 7. Germline CDR1 MNHEY, CDR2 SMNVEV (reference sequence). The CDR3 is 14 amino acids. CDR3 protein: CASSFSTGVDGYTF. The CDR3 coding sequence is TGTGCCAGCAGTTTTTCCACAGGGGTGGATGGCTACACCTTC.

This chain connects TRBV19 to TRBJ2-7; possible D gene TRBD1, 5 bases. CDR3 length: 12 amino acids. V lost 3 bases and J lost 6, with 9 bases in between. Germline V CDR1 and CDR2: LNHDA, SQIVND (reference sequence). CDR3 amino acids: CASSMHQGEQYF. CDR3 DNA sequence: TGTGCCAGTAGTATGCATCAGGGCGAGCAGTACTTC.

The chain links TRBV2 to TRBJ2-5, with TRBD2 identical over 9 bases. CDR1 is SNHLY, CDR2 FYNNEI, per germline. There are 14 residues in the CDR3. The V segment lost 1 base and the J segment 5 bases; nucleotides outside the gene matches: 2. CDR3 sequence: CASSEDLAGETQYF. The CDR3 DNA reads TGTGCCAGCAGTGAAGACCTAGCGGGGGAGACCCAGTACTTC. The full variable domain, rest sourced from reference TRBV2 and TRBJ2-5, is EPEVTQTPSHQVTQMGQEVILRCVPISNHLYFYWYRQILGQKVEFLVSFYNNEISEKSEIFDDQFSVERPDGSNFTLKIRSTKLEDSAMYFCASSEDLAGETQYFGPGTRLLVL.

The CDR3 nucleotides read TGTGCCAGTCGGAAGACAGGTCCGGGGGGCTATGGCTACACCTTC. It yields the protein CASRKTGPGGYGYTF. The chain has TRBV6-5 and TRBJ1-2, with D possibly TRBD1 on 6 matching bases. The CDR3 sequence is 15 residues long. Trimming removed 9 bases from V and 4 bases from J, with 21 bases in between. Per the germline V gene, CDR1 is MNHEY and CDR2 is SVGAGI.

This chain connects TRBV5-1 to TRBJ1-2, with TRBD1 identical over 10 bases. Germline V CDR1 and CDR2: SGHRS, YFSETQ. The CDR3 runs 13 residues. Unmatched junction bases numbered 5, after V lost 4 bases and J lost 8 bases. In DNA, the CDR3 is TGCGCCAGCAGCACGGGACAGGGGAACGGCTACACCTTC. Protein sequence: CASSTGQGNGYTF.

The chain combines TRBV7-6 with TRBJ1-1; D remains ambiguous. Germline V gene sequence: CDR1 SGHVS, CDR2 FNYEAQ. The germline V and J ends were trimmed by 4 bases and 6 bases, with 12 bases remaining between them. The CDR3 spans 13 residues. The CDR3 sequence: CASSSGPGAEAFF. CDR3 DNA: TGTGCCAGCAGCTCAGGACCGGGCGCTGAAGCTTTCTTT.

The chain links TRBV7-6 to TRBJ2-3, with 7 bases aligning to TRBD1. J gave up 2 bases and V 5 bases, and 1 base lay outside the gene matches. The CDR3 is 13 amino acids. The germline CDR1 and CDR2 sequences are SGHVS and FNYEAQ. For the CDR3, the DNA is TGTGCCAGCAGCGACAGGGCCACAGATACGCAGTATTTT. Translated, it gives CASSDRATDTQYF.

This rearrangement joins TRBV5-4 to TRBJ2-7; TRBD1 is a possible D gene (6 bases). The CDR3 is 14 residues long. The germline V gene encodes CDR1 SGHNT and CDR2 YYREEE (reference sequence). Deletions cut 2 bases from V and 6 bases from J, with 15 bases between. The CDR3 protein is CASSFDPGHREQYF. The CDR3 nucleotides are TGTGCCAGCAGCTTTGATCCGGGACACCGCGAGCAGTACTTC.

The chain employs TRBV10-1 and TRBJ2-3; TRBD2 matches at 7 bases. The CDR3 has 15 residues. Losses at the gene ends were 4 bases for V and 0 bases for J; bases not matched to a gene: 4. CDR1 is WNHNN, CDR2 SYGVQD, per germline (reference sequence). Here the CDR3 DNA reads TGCGCCAGCAGTGGAGCGGGGAGAAGCACAGATACGCAGTATTTT. Its protein is CASSGAGRSTDTQYF.

This clone turned up a few times. This chain joins TRBV5-1 and TRBJ2-1, with D possibly TRBD2 on 6 matching bases. V was cut by 2 bases and J by 7 bases, with 7 bases left in between. The CDR3 length is 12 residues. The germline V gene encodes CDR1 SGHRS and CDR2 YFSETQ. In DNA form, the CDR3 reads TGCGCCAGCAGCTTCGGAGGGAATGAGCAGTTCTTC. It codes for CASSFGGNEQFF.

V usage is TRBV7-2 and J usage is TRBJ2-3; 8 positions agree with TRBD2. The germline gives CDR1 SGHTA, CDR2 FQGNSA. The length of the CDR3 is 16 residues. Losses at the gene ends were 5 bases for V and 0 bases for J; bases not matched to a gene: 7. The CDR3 sequence is CASSPIRGGSTDTQYF. CDR3 nucleotide sequence: TGTGCCAGCAGCCCTATACGGGGGGGCAGCACAGATACGCAGTATTTT.

The chain joins TRBV5-1 to TRBJ2-5; a weak D match, TRBD2 (5 bases). Germline assignment: CDR1 SGHRS and CDR2 YFSETQ. V was cut by 0 bases and J by 1 base, with 10 bases left in between. The CDR3 runs 15 residues. CDR3 in DNA: TGCGCCAGCAGCTTGGCGGGGATGGTCCAAGAGACCCAGTACTTC. Protein product: CASSLAGMVQETQYF.

V is TRBV9 and J is TRBJ1-6; D ambiguous. Trimming removed 0 bases from V and 10 bases from J, with 11 bases in between. The CDR3 has 14 residues. CDR1 is SGDLS, CDR2 YYNGEE, per germline. The CDR3 DNA sequence: TGTGCCAGCAGCGTAGTGGGCTGGGGATCACCCCTCCACTTT. Encoded protein: CASSVVGWGSPLHF.

The chain joins TRBV2 to TRBJ2-7; TRBD2 agrees at 14 bases. The V segment lost 4 bases and the J segment 2 bases; nucleotides outside the gene matches: 16. This CDR3 contains 20 residues. Germline V gene lookup returns CDR1 SNHLY and CDR2 FYNNEI. CDR3 residues: CASSASRKTSGGGPPYEQYF. CDR3 DNA sequence: TGTGCCAGCAGTGCTTCCCGCAAGACTAGCGGGGGGGGTCCTCCCTACGAGCAGTACTTC.

V gene TRBV12-3 or TRBV12-4 combines with J gene TRBJ1-2; no reliable D call. V shed 3 bases and J shed 4 bases, with 9 bases lying between them. CDR3 length: 13 residues. Here the CDR3 DNA reads TGTGCCAGCAGTTTCGGGCAAACCTATGGCTACACCTTC. It encodes CASSFGQTYGYTF.

The V call is TRBV29-1, the J call TRBJ1-2; D may be TRBD1 (6 bases). Trimming left V 5 bases short and J 5 bases short, with 9 bases between. Per the germline V gene, CDR1 is SQVTM and CDR2 is ANQGSEA. The length of the CDR3 is 11 residues. The CDR3 loop reads CSVLGGYGYTF. DNA of the CDR3: TGCAGCGTTTTAGGGGGATATGGCTACACCTTC. Full variable domain (rest looked up from reference TRBV29-1 and TRBJ1-2): SAVISQKPSRDICQRGTSLTIQCQVDSQVTMMFWYRQQPGQSLTLIATANQGSEATYESGFVIDKFPISRPNLTFSTLTVSNMSPEDSSIYLCSVLGGYGYTFGSGTRLTVV.

CDR3 nucleotides: TGCGCCAGCAGCCCCATGGGACGGGGAGGGCAAGAGACCCAGTACTTC. This translates into CASSPMGRGGQETQYF. This chain connects TRBV5-1 to TRBJ2-5, with 7 bases identical to TRBD2. This CDR3 comprises 16 residues. Germline-derived CDR1 and CDR2 are SGHRS and YFSETQ. With 4 bases clipped from V and 2 bases from J, the junction kept 11 bases outside the gene matches.

The V call is TRBV20-1, the J call TRBJ1-1; D gene ambiguous. With 0 bases removed from V and 4 bases from J, the gap between germline ends came to 3 bases. This CDR3 spans 11 amino acids. Germline values: CDR1 DFQATT, CDR2 SNEGSKA (reference sequence). The DNA of the CDR3 is TGCAGTGCTAGAGAGTTCACTGAAGCTTTCTTT. The encoded protein is CSAREFTEAFF.